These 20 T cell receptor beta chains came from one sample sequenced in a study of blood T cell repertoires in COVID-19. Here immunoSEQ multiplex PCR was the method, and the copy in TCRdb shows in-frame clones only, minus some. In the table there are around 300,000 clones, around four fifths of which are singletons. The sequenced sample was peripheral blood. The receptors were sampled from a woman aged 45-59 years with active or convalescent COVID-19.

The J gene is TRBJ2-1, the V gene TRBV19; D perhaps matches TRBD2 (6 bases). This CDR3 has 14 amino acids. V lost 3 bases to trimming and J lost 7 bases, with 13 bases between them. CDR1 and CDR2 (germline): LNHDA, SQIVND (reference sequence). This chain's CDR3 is CASSMEGRWNEQFF. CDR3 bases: TGTGCCAGTAGTATGGAGGGGAGGTGGAATGAGCAGTTCTTC.

DNA of the CDR3: TGTGCCAGCAGTTACAACCAGGGCGCAACTAATGAAAAACTGTTTTTT. This codes for CASSYNQGATNEKLFF. The rearrangement uses TRBV6-5 and TRBJ1-4, with a possible D match to TRBD1 (5 bases). The CDR3 runs 16 residues. Germline CDR1 and CDR2: MNHEY and SVGAGI. The V end lost 2 bases, the J end lost 0 bases, and 10 bases lay between the germline ends.

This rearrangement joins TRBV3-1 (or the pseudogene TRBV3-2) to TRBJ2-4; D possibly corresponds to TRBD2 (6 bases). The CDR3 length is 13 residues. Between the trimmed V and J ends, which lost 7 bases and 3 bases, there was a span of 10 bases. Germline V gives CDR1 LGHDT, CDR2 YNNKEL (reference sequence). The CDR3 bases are TGTGCCAGCACGGGGGATGGCAAAAACATTCAGTACTTC. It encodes CASTGDGKNIQYF.

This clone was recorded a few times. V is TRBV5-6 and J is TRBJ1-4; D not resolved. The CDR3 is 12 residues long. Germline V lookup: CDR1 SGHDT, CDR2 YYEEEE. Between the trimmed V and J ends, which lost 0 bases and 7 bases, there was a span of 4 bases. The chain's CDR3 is CASSLGSEKLFF. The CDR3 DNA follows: TGTGCCAGCAGCTTGGGTAGTGAAAAACTGTTTTTT.

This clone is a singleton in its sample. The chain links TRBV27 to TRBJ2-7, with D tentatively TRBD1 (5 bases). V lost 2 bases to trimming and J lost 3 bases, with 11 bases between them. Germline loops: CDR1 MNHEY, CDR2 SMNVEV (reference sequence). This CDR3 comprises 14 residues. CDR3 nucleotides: TGTGCCAGCAGTTTAGGCCAGGGCATCTACGAGCAGTACTTC. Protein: CASSLGQGIYEQYF.

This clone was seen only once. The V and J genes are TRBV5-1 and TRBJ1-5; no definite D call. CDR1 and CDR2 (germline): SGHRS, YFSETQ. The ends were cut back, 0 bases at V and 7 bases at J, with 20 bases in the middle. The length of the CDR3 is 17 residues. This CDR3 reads CASSLDCRIRTDQPQHF. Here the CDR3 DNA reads TGCGCCAGCAGCTTGGACTGTAGAATCCGAACAGACCAGCCCCAGCATTTT.

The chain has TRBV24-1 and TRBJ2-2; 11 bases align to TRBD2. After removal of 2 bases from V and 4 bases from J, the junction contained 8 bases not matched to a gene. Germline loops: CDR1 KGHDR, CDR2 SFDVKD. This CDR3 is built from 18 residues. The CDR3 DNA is TGTGCCACCAGTGATTCCTCGTGGACTAGCGGGCCCACCGGGGAGCTGTTTTTT. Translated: CATSDSSWTSGPTGELFF.

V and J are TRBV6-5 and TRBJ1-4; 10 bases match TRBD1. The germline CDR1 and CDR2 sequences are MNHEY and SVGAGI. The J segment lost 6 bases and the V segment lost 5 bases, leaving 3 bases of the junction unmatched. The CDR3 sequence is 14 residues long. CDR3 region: CASSRTGGDEKLFF. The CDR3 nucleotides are TGTGCCAGCAGTCGGACAGGGGGGGATGAAAAACTGTTTTTT.

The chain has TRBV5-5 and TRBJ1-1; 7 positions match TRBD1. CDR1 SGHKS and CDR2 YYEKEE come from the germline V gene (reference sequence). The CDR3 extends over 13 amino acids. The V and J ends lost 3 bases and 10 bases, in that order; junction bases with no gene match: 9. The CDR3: CASSSLTGYGAFF. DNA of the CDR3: TGTGCCAGCAGCTCCTTGACAGGGTACGGAGCTTTCTTT.

The CDR3 DNA follows: TGTGCCAGTAGTAGCGGGGGCTACAATGAGCAGTTCTTC. Translation gives CASSSGGYNEQFF. The J gene is TRBJ2-1, the V gene TRBV19; 7 nucleotides line up with TRBD2. The CDR3 covers 13 residues. Looked up from germline, CDR1 is LNHDA and CDR2 is SQIVND (reference sequence). With V trimmed by 4 bases and J by 3 bases, 0 bases remained unmatched.

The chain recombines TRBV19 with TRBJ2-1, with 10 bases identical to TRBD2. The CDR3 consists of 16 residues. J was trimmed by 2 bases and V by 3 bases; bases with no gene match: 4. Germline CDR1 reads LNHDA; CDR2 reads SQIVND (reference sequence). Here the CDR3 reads CASSMVLAGPYNEQFF. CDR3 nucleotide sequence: TGTGCCAGTAGTATGGTACTAGCGGGGCCCTACAATGAGCAGTTCTTC.

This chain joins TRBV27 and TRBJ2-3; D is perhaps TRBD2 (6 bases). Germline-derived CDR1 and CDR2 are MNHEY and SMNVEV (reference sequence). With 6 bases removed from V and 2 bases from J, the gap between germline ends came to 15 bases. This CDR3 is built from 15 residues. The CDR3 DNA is TGTGCCAGCAGGCGCGCTAGCGCCTACACAGATACGCAGTATTTT. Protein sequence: CASRRASAYTDTQYF.

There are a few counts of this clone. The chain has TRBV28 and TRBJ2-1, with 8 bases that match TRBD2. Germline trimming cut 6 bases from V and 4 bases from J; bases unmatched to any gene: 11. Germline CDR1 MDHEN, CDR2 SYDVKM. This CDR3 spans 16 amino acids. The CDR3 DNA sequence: TGTGCCAGCAGCCTGACCGGGACTAGGAATTACAATGAGCAGTTCTTC. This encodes CASSLTGTRNYNEQFF.

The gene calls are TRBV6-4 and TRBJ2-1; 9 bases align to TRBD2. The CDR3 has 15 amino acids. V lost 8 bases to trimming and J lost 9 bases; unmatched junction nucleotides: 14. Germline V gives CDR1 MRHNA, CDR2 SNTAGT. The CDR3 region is CASLPTAGGLSEQFF. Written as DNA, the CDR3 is TGTGCCAGCCTTCCGACAGCGGGAGGACTGAGTGAGCAGTTCTTC.

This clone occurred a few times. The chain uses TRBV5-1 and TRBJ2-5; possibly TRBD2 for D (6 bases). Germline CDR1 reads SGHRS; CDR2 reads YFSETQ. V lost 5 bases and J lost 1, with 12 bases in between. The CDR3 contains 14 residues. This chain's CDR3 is CASRLTGGQETQYF. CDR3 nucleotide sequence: TGCGCCAGCAGACTGACCGGGGGCCAAGAGACCCAGTACTTC.

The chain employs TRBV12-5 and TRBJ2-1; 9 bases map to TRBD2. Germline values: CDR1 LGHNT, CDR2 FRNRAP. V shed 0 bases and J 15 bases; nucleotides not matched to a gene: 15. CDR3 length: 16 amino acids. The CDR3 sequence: CASGLVVGQREVDPFF. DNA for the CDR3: TGTGCTAGTGGTTTGGTAGTGGGCCAGCGGGAGGTCGATCCGTTCTTC.

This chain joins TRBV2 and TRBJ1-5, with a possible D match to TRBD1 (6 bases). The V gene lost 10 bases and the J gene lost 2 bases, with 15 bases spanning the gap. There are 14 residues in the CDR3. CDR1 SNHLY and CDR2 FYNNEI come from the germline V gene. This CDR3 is CATGQSSGNQPQHF. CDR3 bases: TGTGCCACCGGACAGTCCTCTGGCAATCAGCCCCAGCATTTT.

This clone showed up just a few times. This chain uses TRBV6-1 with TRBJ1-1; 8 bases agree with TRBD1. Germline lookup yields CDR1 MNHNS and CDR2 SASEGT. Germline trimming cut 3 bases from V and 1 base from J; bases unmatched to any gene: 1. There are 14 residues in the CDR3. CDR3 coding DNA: TGTGCCAGCAGTGAGGGGACAGGGAACACTGAAGCTTTCTTT. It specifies CASSEGTGNTEAFF.

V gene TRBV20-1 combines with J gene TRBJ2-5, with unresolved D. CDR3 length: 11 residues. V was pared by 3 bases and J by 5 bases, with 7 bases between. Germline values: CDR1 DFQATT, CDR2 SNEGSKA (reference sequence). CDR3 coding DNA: TGCAGTGCTAGTCTATTCGAGACCCAGTACTTC. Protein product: CSASLFETQYF.

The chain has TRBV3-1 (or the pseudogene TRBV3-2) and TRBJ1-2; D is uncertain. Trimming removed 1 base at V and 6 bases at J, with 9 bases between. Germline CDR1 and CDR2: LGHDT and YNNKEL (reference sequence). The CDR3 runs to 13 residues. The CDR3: CASSQVRSNGYTF. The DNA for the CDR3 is TGTGCCAGCAGCCAAGTCAGAAGTAATGGCTACACCTTC.